The entry below describes one TCR beta chain. How the authors handled the data: It was from reference gene primer amplification that nucleated cell counts were estimated. Data came from immunoSEQ multiplex PCR; TCRdb stores just in-frame clones and leaves some out. The DNA gave D and trimming, while V, J and clone size come from that table. The sample has 150,000 to 200,000 clones, less than 90% seen once; the top ten hold under 25%. This specimen comes from a study of blood T cell repertoires in COVID-19. Turning to the study itself: Specimens from acute and convalescent COVID-19 originated in the United States, Italy and Spain.

Germline V gene data show CDR1 as KGHSH and CDR2 as LQKENI. V lost 3 bases, J lost 4 bases, and 15 bases lay in between. The CDR3 extends over 15 amino acids. The TCR comes from a man between 65 and 85 years old with active or convalescent COVID-19. The chain uses TRBV18 and TRBJ1-2; D is perhaps TRBD1 (5 bases). Sequencing was done on a sample of peripheral blood. As DNA, the CDR3 is TGTGCCAGCTCACCCCGGGACGGCGGGAGCTATGGCTACACCTTC. This encodes CASSPRDGGSYGYTF.